The T cell receptor (beta chain) described here comes from a study of CD8+CD57+ T cells in acquired aplastic anemia. Study-wide background: Sorted CD4+ and CD8+ cells yielded roughly 3.1 ug of DNA on average. Study-wide findings and caveats: It was found that under 30 CD8+ CDR3 sequences were shared between patients and controls.

For sequencing, patients were chosen who had shown expansion of CD8+CD57+ cells by flow cytometry. Patients were treatment-naive when blood was sampled. Genomic DNA, serving as template, underwent TCR beta VDJ and CDR3 profiling. TCRdb passed the reads through MiXCR, listing each CDR3 protein once. The sample holds approximately 250,000 distinct CDR3 sequences, roughly 82% seen once. The CDR3 contains 14 residues. Germline V gene data show CDR1 as MGHDK and CDR2 as SYGVNS. This clonotype was picked up a small number of times. What it recognizes is unknown. A read error may account for a junction end that differs from germline.

The sequencing sample was made of sorted CD4+, CD8+, or CD8+CD57+ T cells (not recorded which) from PBMCs. This clonotype was sampled from a human donor with aplastic anemia. J is TRBJ1-2 and V is TRBV25-1; TRBD1 might be the D (5 bases). The CDR3 loop is CASSQGRGSYGYTF. The DNA of the CDR3 is TGCGCCAGCAGCCAAGGGCGGGGGAGCTATGGCTACACCTTC.